These 29 T cell receptor beta chains were all obtained from the same sample, sequenced in a study of regulatory T cells in long-lasting Graves disease. Libraries of TCR beta came from iRepertoire HTBI primers plus Arm-PCR of CDR3 regions. TCRdb passed the multiplex PCR reads through MiXCR, listing each CDR3 protein once. The table shows around 450,000 distinct CDR3 sequences, with around 15% occurring only once. Sample time point: newly diagnosed GD, antithyroid drugs for less than 3 months. RNA extracted from PBMCs served as the sequencing template. These same records also appear under a second study, on T cells in Graves' hyperthyroidism and ophthalmopathy.

The sequenced sample was peripheral blood mononuclear cells (PBMCs), obtained at new diagnosis, from a patient treated with antithyroid drugs. The receptors were sampled from a man aged 35-49 years with Graves disease.

V and J are TRBV12-3 or TRBV12-4 and TRBJ2-3; unclear D gene. V was shortened by 5 bases and J by 2 bases, with 8 bases between the two germline ends. The CDR3 is 13 residues long. CDR3 sequence: CASSPETTDTQYF. In DNA form, the CDR3 reads TGTGCCAGCAGTCCTGAGACCACAGATACGCAGTATTTT.

This clonotype appeared a few times. V and J are TRBV6-2 or TRBV6-3 and TRBJ2-2, with 8 positions matching TRBD1. CDR1 MNHEY and CDR2 SVGEGT come from the germline V gene. The CDR3 extends over 15 amino acids. Germline trimming cut 8 bases from V and 4 bases from J; bases unmatched to any gene: 9. The CDR3 coding sequence is TGTGCCAGCCAGGGGGCTAGGGGAAGCACCGGGGAGCTGTTTTTT. Its protein product is CASQGARGSTGELFF.

The chain employs TRBV19 and TRBJ2-1; D call uncertain. There are 14 residues in the CDR3. Looked up from germline, CDR1 is LNHDA and CDR2 is SQIVND (reference sequence). Trimming took off 5 bases at V and 7 bases at J, with 15 bases between the two ends. The CDR3 loop is CASSLYSFINEQFF. CDR3 coding DNA: TGTGCCAGTAGTCTATATTCCTTTATAAATGAGCAGTTCTTC.

In this sample, this clonotype turned up many times. The chain links TRBV20-1 to TRBJ2-3, with 9 positions matching TRBD2. V lost 6 bases and J lost 7; bases outside the gene matches: 11. The CDR3 totals 14 residues. Germline V gives CDR1 DFQATT, CDR2 SNEGSKA (reference sequence). CDR3 amino acids: CSAQQIAGDNTQYF. CDR3 sequence (DNA): TGCAGTGCCCAACAAATAGCGGGAGATAATACGCAGTATTTT.

This clonotype was seen a few times. A read error may explain this, as a much larger clone is one base away. The CDR3 does not close with the conserved phenylalanine or tryptophan, likely indicating a read error. The chain links TRBV28 to TRBJ2-5; D gene ambiguous. V dropped 6 bases and J dropped 5 bases, with 7 bases sitting between them. The CDR3 runs to 11 residues. The germline V gene has CDR1 MDHEN and CDR2 SYDVKM. The CDR3: CASSSLETQYL. The DNA for the CDR3 is TGTGCCAGCAGCTCCCTGGAGACCCAGTACCTC.

This clonotype was seen many times. The CDR3 DNA sequence: TGCAGCGTTAGAACTCCGGGGAATGAGCAGTTCTTC. Translating it yields CSVRTPGNEQFF. The gene calls are TRBV29-1 and TRBJ2-1, with D maybe TRBD2 (5 bases). The germline V and J ends were trimmed by 5 bases and 7 bases, with 12 bases remaining between them. The CDR3 length is 12 residues. The germline gives CDR1 SQVTM, CDR2 ANQGSEA.

V usage is TRBV10-3 and J usage is TRBJ2-7; 7 bases fit TRBD2. The CDR3 length is 13 residues. Germline CDR1 is ENHRY and CDR2 is SYGVKD. V shed 8 bases, J shed 3 bases, and the junction held 7 bases outside the gene matches. In DNA form, the CDR3 reads TGTGCCATCGGGGGAGCTAGCGGCTACGAGCAGTACTTC. Amino acid sequence: CAIGGASGYEQYF.

In its sample, this clonotype was seen many times. V usage is TRBV20-1 and J usage is TRBJ2-3, with 9 bases that match TRBD2. Germline CDR1 and CDR2: DFQATT and SNEGSKA (reference sequence). The CDR3 runs 15 residues. V gave up 6 bases and J gave up 6 bases; unmatched junction bases: 13. The CDR3 DNA reads TGCAGTGCCCAGGGGGGTGCTGCGGGAGGGGATACGCAGTATTTT. Encoded protein: CSAQGGAAGGDTQYF.

In DNA form, the CDR3 reads TGTGCCAGCCTTACTAGCGCCAACTACAATGAGCAGTTCTTC. Protein: CASLTSANYNEQFF. This chain connects TRBV7-9 to TRBJ2-1; 7 bases match TRBD2. The trim removed 8 bases at V and 3 bases at J, leaving 7 bases unmatched. Germline loops: CDR1 SEHNR, CDR2 FQNEAQ (reference sequence). This CDR3 region has 14 residues.

This clonotype was detected a few times. This chain links TRBV19 with TRBJ1-2; maybe TRBD1 (6 bases). CDR1 and CDR2 from the germline V gene are LNHDA and SQIVND (reference sequence). V shed 1 base and J shed 4 bases, with 16 bases lying between them. This CDR3 is 16 amino acids long. The CDR3 DNA follows: TGTGCCAGTAGTATAGGGGCTTTGGGGGCGACCTATGGCTACACCTTC. Translation gives CASSIGALGATYGYTF.

This clonotype was seen only a few times. J is TRBJ1-4 and V is TRBV28; the D gene is possibly TRBD1 (5 bases). V dropped 4 bases and J dropped 10 bases, with 19 bases sitting between them. From germline, CDR1 is MDHEN and CDR2 SYDVKM. This CDR3 comprises 15 residues. The CDR3 DNA sequence: TGTGCCAGCAGTTCCCAAGTCGAGGGGTCTGTAAAACTGTTTTTT. This codes for CASSSQVEGSVKLFF.

The J gene is TRBJ1-5, the V gene TRBV6-1; no definite D call. The CDR3 extends over 14 amino acids. V was shortened by 4 bases and J by 0 bases, with 7 bases between the two germline ends. Germline V CDR1 and CDR2: MNHNS, SASEGT. The CDR3 region is CASSGLFSNQPQHF. The CDR3 DNA follows: TGTGCCAGCAGTGGATTGTTTAGCAATCAGCCCCAGCATTTT.

This clonotype was detected ten times or more. This sequence joins TRBV28 and TRBJ2-1; the match to TRBD1 covers 9 bases. J gave up 6 bases and V 5 bases, and 5 bases lay outside the gene matches. Germline loops: CDR1 MDHEN, CDR2 SYDVKM. The CDR3 sequence is 14 residues long. The CDR3 spells CASSAGTGLNEQFF. Written as DNA, the CDR3 is TGTGCCAGCAGTGCCGGGACAGGGCTCAATGAGCAGTTCTTC.

This chain uses TRBV3-1 with TRBJ1-5, with D maybe TRBD1 (6 bases). CDR1 is LGHDT, CDR2 YNNKEL, per germline (reference sequence). The germline V and J ends were trimmed by 2 bases and 7 bases, with 15 bases remaining between them. This CDR3 spans 15 amino acids. The CDR3 protein is CASSQRSGALQPQHF. CDR3 in DNA: TGTGCCAGCAGCCAACGGTCAGGGGCATTACAGCCCCAGCATTTT.

The table lists this clonotype with a few counts. The chain uses TRBV7-9 and TRBJ1-4, with D possibly TRBD1 on 6 matching bases. The CDR3 sequence is 14 residues long. The germline V and J ends were trimmed by 3 bases and 5 bases, with 10 bases remaining between them. CDR1 SEHNR and CDR2 FQNEAQ come from the germline V gene (reference sequence). This CDR3 reads CASSFGTKNEKLFF. CDR3 coding DNA: TGTGCCAGCAGCTTCGGGACAAAGAATGAAAAACTGTTTTTT.

There are a few counts of this clonotype. This chain joins TRBV12-5 and TRBJ2-3; 13 positions match TRBD2. Looked up from germline, CDR1 is LGHNT and CDR2 is FRNRAP. This CDR3 spans 16 amino acids. Unmatched junction bases numbered 7, after V lost 6 bases and J lost 4 bases. In nucleotides, the CDR3 is TGTGCTAGTGGCGCGGGACTAGCGGGAATCGCAGATACGCAGTATTTT. Translating it yields CASGAGLAGIADTQYF.

This clonotype was observed a handful of times. Possible read error: a much larger clone is one base away. The rearrangement uses TRBV30 and TRBJ2-7, with D uncertain. Between the trimmed V and J ends, which lost 3 bases and 3 bases, there was a span of 9 bases. Germline CDR1 reads GTSNPN; CDR2 reads SVGIG (reference sequence). The CDR3 loop spans 12 amino acids. The CDR3 loop is CAWRKDDYEQYF. Here the CDR3 DNA reads TGTGCCTGGAGAAAGGACGACTACGAGCAGTACTTC.

This clonotype occurred many times. The rearrangement joins TRBV20-1 to TRBJ2-7, with 12 nucleotides matching TRBD2. V dropped 3 bases and J dropped 0; count of bases not matched to a gene: 0. The CDR3 length is 14 residues. The germline V gene encodes CDR1 DFQATT and CDR2 SNEGSKA (reference sequence). The CDR3 here is CSARTSGGSYEQYF. CDR3 sequence (DNA): TGCAGTGCTAGGACTAGCGGGGGCTCCTACGAGCAGTACTTC.

The J gene is TRBJ1-2, the V gene TRBV25-1, with 8 bases identical to TRBD1. The V and J ends lost 1 base and 6 bases, in that order; junction bases with no gene match: 13. The CDR3 consists of 17 residues. Germline loops: CDR1 MGHDK, CDR2 SYGVNS. The CDR3 protein is CASSESGRGRFQDGYTF. Here the CDR3 DNA reads TGTGCCAGCAGTGAATCGGGCAGGGGGCGCTTTCAGGATGGCTACACCTTC.

This clonotype was seen at least ten times. This rearrangement joins TRBV5-1 to TRBJ1-4; D gene uncertain. Germline V gives CDR1 SGHRS, CDR2 YFSETQ. The CDR3 contains 14 residues. Trimming stripped 0 bases from V and 2 bases from J, with 5 bases between. The CDR3 reads CASSLATTNEKLFF. The CDR3 nucleotides are TGCGCCAGCAGCTTGGCCACGACTAATGAAAAACTGTTTTTT.

This clonotype was observed many times. The CDR3 reads CASSVGRTNEKLFF. Written as DNA, the CDR3 is TGTGCCAGCAGTGTTGGCAGAACTAATGAAAAACTGTTTTTT. The chain combines TRBV2 with TRBJ1-4, with no clear D. Trimming removed 4 bases at V and 1 base at J, with 7 bases between. This CDR3 region has 14 residues. The germline V gene encodes CDR1 SNHLY and CDR2 FYNNEI.

This clonotype occurred many times. The chain employs TRBV5-1 and TRBJ2-1; D is undetermined. Deletions cut 0 bases from V and 2 bases from J, with 9 bases between. Germline V gene sequence: CDR1 SGHRS, CDR2 YFSETQ. The CDR3 loop spans 15 amino acids. CDR3 sequence: CASSLDGNTYNEQFF. CDR3 coding DNA: TGCGCCAGCAGCTTGGACGGCAACACCTACAATGAGCAGTTCTTC.

The chain carries TRBV5-1 and TRBJ2-7, with 9 positions matching TRBD1. The CDR3 is 14 amino acids. Trimming cost V 3 bases and J 3 bases; bases outside gene matches: 4. Germline loops: CDR1 SGHRS, CDR2 YFSETQ. The CDR3 loop reads CASSSRDRVYEQYF. The CDR3 region has the DNA TGCGCCAGCAGCTCCCGGGACAGGGTCTACGAGCAGTACTTC.

This clonotype was seen a few times. As DNA, the CDR3 is TGCGCCAGCAAACGAGCGGAGCTCTACGAGCAGTACTTC. Protein: CASKRAELYEQYF. This rearrangement joins TRBV10-2 to TRBJ2-7; D may be TRBD2 (5 bases). Trimming removed 7 bases from V and 3 bases from J, with 13 bases in between. The CDR3 sequence is 13 residues long. From germline, CDR1 is WSHSY and CDR2 SAAADI.

This clonotype was observed a handful of times. The chain has TRBV6-1 and TRBJ2-3, with 8 positions matching TRBD2. The V gene's germline CDR1 is MNHNS and CDR2 SASEGT. The ends lost 6 bases at V and 5 bases at J; junction bases unmatched: 7. This CDR3 has 14 amino acids. CDR3 DNA sequence: TGTGCCAGCAGCACTAGCGGAGGGAGAGATACGCAGTATTTT. Translated, it gives CASSTSGGRDTQYF.

This clonotype has only a few counts. The chain couples TRBV9 to TRBJ1-2; D remains ambiguous. The germline CDR1 and CDR2 sequences are SGDLS and YYNGEE. This CDR3 is 14 amino acids long. Trimming cost V 0 bases and J 8 bases, with 14 bases left between them. The CDR3 loop reads CASSVDSRWSGYTF. Written as DNA, the CDR3 is TGTGCCAGCAGCGTAGATAGCAGGTGGAGCGGCTACACCTTC.

Many counts were recorded for this clonotype. The chain employs TRBV2 and TRBJ2-3; unclear D gene. CDR3 length: 13 residues. Trimming cost V 7 bases and J 2 bases, with 10 bases left between them. Germline V gene lookup returns CDR1 SNHLY and CDR2 FYNNEI. The chain's CDR3 is CASTGPATDTQYF. Written as DNA, the CDR3 is TGTGCCAGCACGGGCCCGGCCACAGATACGCAGTATTTT. Looking up the rest from reference TRBV2 and TRBJ2-3 gives the full variable domain: EPEVTQTPSHQVTQMGQEVILRCVPISNHLYFYWYRQILGQKVEFLVSFYNNEISEKSEIFDDQFSVERPDGSNFTLKIRSTKLEDSAMYFCASTGPATDTQYFGPGTRLTVL.

This rearrangement joins TRBV4-2 to TRBJ2-7, with a tentative D call TRBD2 (6 bases). CDR1 is LGHNA and CDR2 is YNFKEQ in the germline V gene. Trimming stripped 1 base from V and 0 bases from J, with 7 bases between. This CDR3 is built from 14 residues. CDR3 nucleotides: TGTGCCAGCAGCCAAGGCGGGGTCTCCTACGAGCAGTACTTC. It specifies CASSQGGVSYEQYF.

V and J are TRBV3-1 and TRBJ1-1, with TRBD1 matching over 7 bases. CDR3 length equals 14 residues. The V and J ends lost 3 bases and 1 base, in that order; junction bases with no gene match: 2. The germline V gene has CDR1 LGHDT and CDR2 YNNKEL (reference sequence). CDR3 sequence (DNA): TGTGCCAGCAGCCAGGGACAGCCGAACACTGAAGCTTTCTTT. It is translated as CASSQGQPNTEAFF. Variable domain in full (rest from reference TRBV3-1 and TRBJ1-1): DTAVSQTPKYLVTQMGNDKSIKCEQNLGHDTMYWYKQDSKKFLKIMFSYNNKELIINETVPNRFSPKSPDKAHLNLHINSLELGDSAVYFCASSQGQPNTEAFFGQGTRLTVV.